These T cell receptor beta chains were read from a single sample in a study of T cells after yellow fever vaccination. Using its own MiXCR run on the 5' RACE reads, TCRdb lists one record per CDR3 protein. The data hold about 150,000 distinct CDR3 sequences, with under 7% observed a single time. Sample: CD4+ T cells sorted from PBMCs, taken 10 days after the yellow fever booster vaccination. The receptors originated from a young man who received the YFV17D yellow fever vaccine. Each CDR3 is given with its conserved first and last residue. A D gene is named only where the DNA matches it firmly. The size entry is marked missing in some rows and otherwise reads once, few, many or a size class.

j_call clone_size v_call d_call cdr3_nt cdr3_aa
TRBJ2-5 many TRBV28 . TGTGCCAGCAGTCAGGACCCCGGCGAACCTCTCCTAAAGACCCAGTACTTC CASSQDPGEPLLKTQYF
TRBJ2-7 . TRBV6-2/TRBV6-3 . TGTGCCAGCAGTTACATTGGTGATTGGGAGCAGTACTTC CASSYIGDWEQYF
TRBJ2-3 many TRBV24-1 . TGTGCCACCAGTGACATATCAGGAGGGAGCACAGATACGCAGTATTTT CATSDISGGSTDTQYF
TRBJ1-1 many TRBV20-1 . TGCAGTGCCGTACAGGGTATGAACACTGAAGCTTTCTTT CSAVQGMNTEAFF
TRBJ2-1 many TRBV20-1 TRBD2 TGCAGTGCCCACCAACCTAGCGGGAGCTACAATGAGCAGTTCTTC CSAHQPSGSYNEQFF
TRBJ2-7 many TRBV20-1 . TGCAGTGCTAGAGATCCCGGGGGGCCTACCTACGAGCAGTACTTC CSARDPGGPTYEQYF
TRBJ2-3 many TRBV27 . TGTGCCAGCAGTCCCCACGACACAGATACGCAGTATTTT CASSPHDTDTQYF
TRBJ2-7 few TRBV13 . TGTGCCAGCAGCTTAGGGCTATACGAGCAGTACTTC CASSLGLYEQYF
TRBJ2-5 many TRBV29-1 TRBD1 TGCAGCGTTGAACCAGGGGGCTTGGAGACCCAGTACTTC CSVEPGGLETQYF
TRBJ2-5 many TRBV7-7 TRBD2 TGTGCCAGCAGCCGGGGACTAGCGGGAGGAGAGACCCAGTACTTC CASSRGLAGGETQYF
TRBJ2-3 many TRBV7-9 . TGTGCCAGCAGCTCTCAGGGGAGCACAGATACGCAGTATTTT CASSSQGSTDTQYF
TRBJ2-3 many TRBV29-1 . TGCAGCGTTGACCAGACAGCCTTTACAGATACGCAGTATTTT CSVDQTAFTDTQYF
TRBJ1-6 many TRBV7-2 TRBD1 TGTGCCAGCAGCTATATACAGGGGGGGCGTTCACCCCTCCACTTT CASSYIQGGRSPLHF
TRBJ2-7 many TRBV18 TRBD2 TGTGCCAGCTCACGAATAGCGGGAACGGACGAGCAGTACTTC CASSRIAGTDEQYF
TRBJ2-5 few TRBV5-1 . TGCGCCAGCAGCCCCGGGCTAGTCAACAGGGAGACCCAGTACTTC CASSPGLVNRETQYF
TRBJ2-2 many TRBV7-2 . TGTGCCAGCAGCCCAGGGACTGTCGGGGAGCTGTTTTTT CASSPGTVGELFF
TRBJ2-3 many TRBV5-1 . TGCGCCAGCAGCGCCCGGGGGACCCGTAGCACAGATACGCAGTATTTT CASSARGTRSTDTQYF
TRBJ2-7 many TRBV4-2 TRBD1 TGTGCCAGCAGCCGAGGGGGACAGGGGGGGTCGAGGTACGAGCAGTACTTC CASSRGGQGGSRYEQYF
TRBJ2-5 many TRBV2 . TGTGCCAGCAGTGCGGTGGGATCGGCCCAAGAGACCCAGTACTTC CASSAVGSAQETQYF